This T cell receptor (beta chain) is from a study of blood T cell repertoires in COVID-19. This clone has a handful of counts. Participants were aged roughly 18 to 90 years, lived in under 25 US areas, and enrolled virtually. Clinical history reported by participants formed the basis on which cohorts were assigned. In the source study's methods: It was from reference gene primer amplification that nucleated cell counts were estimated. The data were produced by immunoSEQ multiplex PCR, yet TCRdb's version contains in-frame clones alone and is incomplete. V, J and clone size are taken as reported in that table, and D and trimming were inferred from the DNA itself. The sample consists of approximately 160,000 clones, roughly 87% of them appearing once. This receptor was identified in a woman aged 50 to 65 who had recovered from COVID-19. Material for sequencing was PBMCs or T cells enriched from blood (not recorded which).

The CDR3 coding sequence is TGTGCCAGCAGTGAAGGTGCGGGAGGGATTGAGCAGTACTTC. It codes for CASSEGAGGIEQYF. J is TRBJ2-7 and V is TRBV25-1; TRBD2 aligns across 9 bases. J was trimmed by 7 bases and V by 2 bases; bases with no gene match: 6. CDR1 and CDR2 (germline): MGHDK, SYGVNS. The CDR3 has 14 amino acids.